Listed below are T cell receptor beta chains from one sample, sequenced in a study of blood T cells in healthy people across ages. TCRdb independently ran MiXCR on the 5' RACE reads; one entry per CDR3 protein. The profile covers 980,000 or so distinct CDR3 sequences, with roughly 43% appearing a single time and about an eighth taken by the ten largest. Sequencing was performed on blood. These TCRs come from a man aged 25 to 40 in good health. CDR3s include the opening cysteine and the closing phenylalanine or tryptophan. A D gene is named only where the DNA matches it firmly. The size of a clone is reported for some rows only, either as once, few or many, or as a class for expanded clones.

V gene: TRBV7-9; J gene: TRBJ2-7; clone size: -; D gene: TRBD1; CDR3 protein: CASSPGTGFEQYF; CDR3 DNA: TGTGCCAGCAGCCCCGGGACAGGGTTCGAGCAGTACTTC
V gene: TRBV6-6; J gene: TRBJ2-5; clone size: -; D gene: -; CDR3 protein: CASSYGRQETQYF; CDR3 DNA: TGTGCCAGCAGTTACGGCAGGCAAGAGACCCAGTACTTC
V gene: TRBV12-3/TRBV12-4; J gene: TRBJ1-4; clone size: -; D gene: -; CDR3 protein: CASSFLANEKLFF; CDR3 DNA: TGTGCCAGCAGTTTCTTAGCTAATGAAAAACTGTTTTTT
V gene: TRBV4-1; J gene: TRBJ2-7; clone size: many; D gene: -; CDR3 protein: CASSPLGSYEQYF; CDR3 DNA: TGCGCCAGCAGCCCTTTGGGCTCCTACGAGCAGTACTTC
V gene: TRBV6-1; J gene: TRBJ1-2; clone size: -; D gene: TRBD1; CDR3 protein: CASTDPDRVGYTF; CDR3 DNA: TGTGCCAGCACTGACCCCGACAGGGTCGGCTACACCTTC
V gene: TRBV27; J gene: TRBJ2-7; clone size: -; D gene: TRBD1; CDR3 protein: CASSVQGVPYEQYF; CDR3 DNA: TGTGCCAGCAGTGTCCAGGGGGTGCCCTACGAGCAGTACTTC
V gene: TRBV29-1; J gene: TRBJ1-1; clone size: -; D gene: TRBD1; CDR3 protein: CSVAQGDTEAFF; CDR3 DNA: TGCAGCGTGGCACAGGGGGACACTGAAGCTTTCTTT
V gene: TRBV28; J gene: TRBJ2-7; clone size: -; D gene: -; CDR3 protein: CASSLLPAGGVYEQYF; CDR3 DNA: TGTGCCAGCAGTCTGCTCCCAGCAGGGGGGGTATACGAGCAGTACTTC
V gene: TRBV9; J gene: TRBJ1-2; clone size: -; D gene: TRBD1; CDR3 protein: CASSSPRDSNDYTF; CDR3 DNA: TGTGCCAGCAGCTCCCCCCGGGACAGCAATGACTACACCTTC
V gene: TRBV27; J gene: TRBJ2-5; clone size: many; D gene: TRBD1; CDR3 protein: CASRRDSQETQYF; CDR3 DNA: TGTGCCAGCCGCCGGGACAGCCAAGAGACCCAGTACTTC
V gene: TRBV11-3; J gene: TRBJ2-2; clone size: -; D gene: -; CDR3 protein: CASSLSRQGTGELFF; CDR3 DNA: TGTGCCAGCAGCTTAAGTCGGCAGGGCACCGGGGAGCTGTTTTTT
V gene: TRBV11-3; J gene: TRBJ1-1; clone size: -; D gene: -; CDR3 protein: CASSLGTGQNTEAFF; CDR3 DNA: TGTGCCAGCAGCTTAGGTACCGGACAGAACACTGAAGCTTTCTTT
V gene: TRBV5-6; J gene: TRBJ2-7; clone size: once; D gene: TRBD1; CDR3 protein: CASSSTPDRGTYEQYF; CDR3 DNA: TGTGCCAGCAGCTCCACGCCGGACAGGGGCACCTACGAGCAGTACTTC
V gene: TRBV7-2; J gene: TRBJ2-4; clone size: -; D gene: -; CDR3 protein: CASSIHGAKNIQYF; CDR3 DNA: TGTGCCAGCAGCATACATGGGGCCAAAAACATTCAGTACTTC
V gene: TRBV6-1; J gene: TRBJ2-7; clone size: few; D gene: -; CDR3 protein: CASRRGRYEQYF; CDR3 DNA: TGTGCCAGCAGGCGGGGAAGGTACGAGCAGTACTTC
V gene: TRBV3-1; J gene: TRBJ2-3; clone size: -; D gene: TRBD1; CDR3 protein: CASSPWGTDTDTQYF; CDR3 DNA: TGTGCCAGCAGCCCTTGGGGGACAGACACAGATACGCAGTATTTT
V gene: TRBV5-1; J gene: TRBJ2-1; clone size: many; D gene: -; CDR3 protein: CASSFEGAEQFF; CDR3 DNA: TGCGCCAGCAGCTTTGAAGGGGCTGAGCAGTTCTTC
V gene: TRBV7-2; J gene: TRBJ2-2; clone size: -; D gene: TRBD1; CDR3 protein: CASSFTGGANTGELFF; CDR3 DNA: TGTGCCAGCAGCTTTACAGGGGGCGCGAACACCGGGGAGCTGTTTTTT
V gene: TRBV12-3/TRBV12-4; J gene: TRBJ1-1; clone size: -; D gene: -; CDR3 protein: CASSPITPRAAFF; CDR3 DNA: TGTGCCAGCAGCCCCATTACACCCCGTGCAGCTTTCTTT
V gene: TRBV3-1; J gene: TRBJ2-5; clone size: once; D gene: -; CDR3 protein: CASSRKAGIETQYF; CDR3 DNA: TGTGCCAGCAGCCGGAAGGCGGGGATCGAGACCCAGTACTTC
V gene: TRBV29-1; J gene: TRBJ2-3; clone size: -; D gene: -; CDR3 protein: CSVKGRVTDTQYF; CDR3 DNA: TGCAGCGTGAAGGGCAGGGTCACAGATACGCAGTATTTT
V gene: TRBV6-6; J gene: TRBJ1-5; clone size: -; D gene: TRBD1; CDR3 protein: CASKGAGGQPQHF; CDR3 DNA: TGTGCCAGCAAGGGGGCAGGAGGTCAGCCCCAGCATTTT
V gene: TRBV6-5; J gene: TRBJ1-2; clone size: -; D gene: TRBD1; CDR3 protein: CASSPTPWTGEYGYTF; CDR3 DNA: TGTGCCAGCAGTCCTACCCCTTGGACAGGGGAATATGGCTACACCTTC
V gene: TRBV7-2; J gene: TRBJ2-3; clone size: -; D gene: -; CDR3 protein: CAGSPGTATDTQYF; CDR3 DNA: TGTGCCGGCAGCCCGGGTACCGCCACAGATACGCAGTATTTT
V gene: TRBV20-1; J gene: TRBJ2-1; clone size: -; D gene: -; CDR3 protein: CSAGEDGSYNEQFF; CDR3 DNA: TGCAGTGCTGGGGAGGACGGCTCCTACAATGAGCAGTTCTTC
V gene: TRBV3-1; J gene: TRBJ2-1; clone size: -; D gene: TRBD2; CDR3 protein: CASSSSGLAGEQYF; CDR3 DNA: TGTGCCAGCAGCTCGAGCGGACTAGCGGGAGAGCAGTATTTC
V gene: TRBV7-2; J gene: TRBJ1-2; clone size: -; D gene: -; CDR3 protein: CASSLESGLQDYGYTF; CDR3 DNA: TGTGCCAGCAGCTTAGAGTCGGGCCTCCAGGACTATGGCTACACCTTC
V gene: TRBV4-1; J gene: TRBJ2-3; clone size: -; D gene: -; CDR3 protein: CASSRFTGGSTDTQYF; CDR3 DNA: TGCGCCAGCAGCCGATTTACTGGGGGGTCCACAGATACGCAGTATTTT
V gene: TRBV15; J gene: TRBJ2-5; clone size: -; D gene: TRBD2; CDR3 protein: CATSRDYVAGQETQYF; CDR3 DNA: TGTGCCACCAGCAGAGATTACGTAGCGGGGCAAGAGACCCAGTACTTC
V gene: TRBV20-1; J gene: TRBJ1-5; clone size: -; D gene: -; CDR3 protein: CSARADGYSNQPQHF; CDR3 DNA: TGCAGTGCTAGGGCCGACGGTTATAGCAATCAGCCCCAGCATTTT
V gene: TRBV20-1; J gene: TRBJ1-1; clone size: many; D gene: -; CDR3 protein: CSARAPDRSNTEAFF; CDR3 DNA: TGCAGTGCTAGAGCCCCGGACAGATCGAACACTGAAGCTTTCTTT
V gene: TRBV27; J gene: TRBJ1-2; clone size: -; D gene: -; CDR3 protein: CASSLIPRGAHYGYTF; CDR3 DNA: TGTGCCAGCAGTCTCATCCCCCGGGGGGCGCACTATGGCTACACCTTC
V gene: TRBV30; J gene: TRBJ2-1; clone size: -; D gene: -; CDR3 protein: CAWSVAGVGEQFF; CDR3 DNA: TGTGCCTGGAGTGTAGCAGGGGTGGGTGAGCAGTTCTTC
V gene: TRBV3-1; J gene: TRBJ2-7; clone size: -; D gene: -; CDR3 protein: CASSQDGGRTQFYEQYF; CDR3 DNA: TGTGCCAGCAGCCAAGATGGGGGGCGGACACAATTCTACGAGCAGTACTTC
V gene: TRBV29-1; J gene: TRBJ2-7; clone size: many; D gene: TRBD1; CDR3 protein: CSVEGQSSYEQYF; CDR3 DNA: TGCAGCGTTGAGGGACAGAGCTCCTACGAGCAGTACTTC
V gene: TRBV27; J gene: TRBJ1-4; clone size: once; D gene: -; CDR3 protein: CASSLRPILTNEKLFF; CDR3 DNA: TGTGCCAGCAGCCTTCGGCCGATCCTAACTAATGAAAAACTGTTTTTT
V gene: TRBV11-3; J gene: TRBJ2-3; clone size: -; D gene: -; CDR3 protein: CASSLTSQDTQYF; CDR3 DNA: TGTGCCAGCAGCTTAACGTCACAGGATACGCAGTATTTT
V gene: TRBV3-1; J gene: TRBJ1-6; clone size: few; D gene: TRBD1; CDR3 protein: CASSHDRGYNSPLHF; CDR3 DNA: TGTGCCAGCAGCCATGACAGGGGGTATAATTCACCCCTCCACTTT
V gene: TRBV5-1; J gene: TRBJ2-3; clone size: -; D gene: TRBD2; CDR3 protein: CASSSRGGADTQYF; CDR3 DNA: TGCGCCAGCAGCTCCCGGGGAGGGGCAGATACGCAGTATTTT
V gene: TRBV5-1; J gene: TRBJ2-5; clone size: -; D gene: TRBD1; CDR3 protein: CASSSGQDFVNNEQYF; CDR3 DNA: TGCGCCAGCAGCTCAGGACAGGACTTTGTTAACAATGAGCAGTACTTC
V gene: TRBV12-3/TRBV12-4; J gene: TRBJ2-7; clone size: few; D gene: -; CDR3 protein: CASGAGYEQYF; CDR3 DNA: TGTGCCAGCGGCGCGGGCTACGAGCAGTACTTC
V gene: TRBV28; J gene: TRBJ1-4; clone size: once; D gene: -; CDR3 protein: CASTDARTLNEKLFF; CDR3 DNA: TGTGCCAGCACTGATGCCAGGACCCTTAATGAAAAACTGTTTTTT
V gene: TRBV4-1; J gene: TRBJ2-2; clone size: -; D gene: TRBD1; CDR3 protein: CASSPDRAGTGELFF; CDR3 DNA: TGCGCCAGCAGCCCGGACAGGGCGGGCACCGGGGAGCTGTTTTTT
V gene: TRBV24-1; J gene: TRBJ2-5; clone size: few; D gene: TRBD1; CDR3 protein: CATSDSGTEIIETQYF; CDR3 DNA: TGTGCCACCAGTGATTCCGGGACAGAGATTATTGAGACCCAGTACTTC
V gene: TRBV28; J gene: TRBJ2-1; clone size: once; D gene: TRBD2; CDR3 protein: CASSFNPAGGPYNEQFF; CDR3 DNA: TGTGCCAGCAGTTTTAATCCAGCGGGGGGTCCCTACAATGAGCAGTTCTTC
V gene: TRBV14; J gene: TRBJ1-2; clone size: few; D gene: TRBD1; CDR3 protein: CASSHEPGQGPYGYTF; CDR3 DNA: TGTGCCAGCAGTCATGAACCGGGACAGGGCCCATATGGCTACACCTTC
V gene: TRBV12-3/TRBV12-4; J gene: TRBJ1-5; clone size: few; D gene: TRBD1; CDR3 protein: CASSLDGQGNQPQHF; CDR3 DNA: TGTGCCAGCAGTCTGGACGGACAGGGCAATCAGCCCCAGCATTTT
V gene: TRBV7-2; J gene: TRBJ1-1; clone size: -; D gene: -; CDR3 protein: CASSRLGEVNTEAFF; CDR3 DNA: TGTGCCAGCAGCCGCCTCGGGGAGGTGAACACTGAAGCTTTCTTT